The source of this T cell receptor (beta chain) is a study of T cells in Graves' hyperthyroidism and ophthalmopathy. This clonotype was seen more than once but under ten times. The source material, RNA transcripts, was used to amplify TCR beta CDR3 regions. HTBI primers were employed in a first-round RT-PCR of the TCR CDR3. One entry per CDR3 protein results from TCRdb running MiXCR on the multiplex PCR reads. This table has about 560,000 distinct CDR3 sequences, approximately 15% appearing once. CDR1 ENHRY and CDR2 SYGVKD come from the germline V gene. With 6 bases removed from V and 5 bases from J, the gap between germline ends came to 10 bases. The CDR3 has 13 residues.

The sample was blood. The genes are TRBV10-3 and TRBJ1-4; D might be TRBD1 (6 bases). The origin of this receptor is a woman between 35 and 50 years old with Graves' hyperthyroidism. The chain's CDR3 is CAISSDRNEKLFF. The DNA for the CDR3 is TGTGCCATCAGCTCGGACAGAAATGAAAAACTGTTTTTT.